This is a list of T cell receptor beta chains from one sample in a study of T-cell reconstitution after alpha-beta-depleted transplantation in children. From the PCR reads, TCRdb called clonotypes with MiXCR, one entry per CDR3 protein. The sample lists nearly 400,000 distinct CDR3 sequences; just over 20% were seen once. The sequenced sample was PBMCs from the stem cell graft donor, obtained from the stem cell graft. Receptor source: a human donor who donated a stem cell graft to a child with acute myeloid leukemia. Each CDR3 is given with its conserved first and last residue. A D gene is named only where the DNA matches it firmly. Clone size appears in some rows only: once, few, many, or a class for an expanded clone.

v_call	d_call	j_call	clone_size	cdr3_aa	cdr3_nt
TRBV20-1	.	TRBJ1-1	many	CSARATGTNTEAFF	TGCAGTGCCCGTGCCACAGGAACCAACACTGAAGCTTTCTTT
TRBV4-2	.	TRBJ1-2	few	CASSRSKVSRGYTF	TGTGCCAGCAGCCGGTCCAAGGTCTCCAGGGGCTACACCTTC
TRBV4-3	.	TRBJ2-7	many	CASSQDWGNSYEQYF	TGCGCCAGCAGCCAAGATTGGGGGAACTCCTACGAGCAGTACTTC
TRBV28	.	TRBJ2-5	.	CASSIRNLETQYF	TGTGCCAGCAGCATAAGAAATTTAGAGACCCAGTACTTC
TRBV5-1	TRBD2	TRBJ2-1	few	CASSYLAEAYNEQFF	TGCGCCAGCAGCTACCTAGCGGAGGCCTACAATGAGCAGTTCTTC
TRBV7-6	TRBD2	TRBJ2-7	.	CASSFGLASYEQYF	TGTGCCAGCAGCTTCGGACTAGCGTCCTACGAGCAGTACTTC
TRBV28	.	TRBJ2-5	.	CASSSPAGEETQYF	TGTGCCAGCAGTTCCCCAGCTGGAGAAGAGACCCAGTACTTC
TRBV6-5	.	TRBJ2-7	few	CASSYGLAGSYEQYF	TGTGCCAGCAGTTACGGGCTAGCAGGGTCCTACGAGCAGTACTTC
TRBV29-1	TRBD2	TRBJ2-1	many	CSAEGTSGRMYNEQFF	TGCAGCGCCGAGGGGACTAGCGGGAGAATGTACAATGAGCAGTTCTTC
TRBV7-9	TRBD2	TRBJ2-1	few	CASSGPAGSSYNEQFF	TGTGCCAGCAGCGGTCCAGCGGGGAGCTCCTACAATGAGCAGTTCTTC
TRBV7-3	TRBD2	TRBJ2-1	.	CASSRLAGGPGEQFF	TGTGCCAGCAGCCGTCTAGCGGGAGGGCCAGGTGAGCAGTTCTTC
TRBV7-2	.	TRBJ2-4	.	CASSFGLRNIQYF	TGTGCCAGCAGCTTCGGACTACGAAACATTCAGTACTTC
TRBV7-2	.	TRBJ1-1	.	CASSRIPTGLNTEAFF	TGTGCCAGCAGCCGCATACCAACAGGGTTGAACACTGAAGCTTTCTTT
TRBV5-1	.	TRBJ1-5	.	CASSAMENQPQHF	TGCGCCAGCAGCGCCATGGAGAATCAGCCCCAGCATTTT
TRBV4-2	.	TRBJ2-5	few	CASSQGGALQETQYF	TGTGCCAGCAGCCAAGGTGGGGCACTTCAAGAGACCCAGTACTTC
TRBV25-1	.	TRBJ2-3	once	CASSGIEDTQYF	TGTGCCAGCAGTGGCATTGAGGATACGCAGTATTTT
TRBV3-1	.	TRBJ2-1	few	CASSQGEFGYNEQFF	TGTGCCAGCAGCCAAGGGGAGTTTGGCTACAATGAGCAGTTCTTC
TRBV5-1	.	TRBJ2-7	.	CASNRDTFPYEQYF	TGCGCCAGCAACCGGGACACTTTCCCCTACGAGCAGTACTTC
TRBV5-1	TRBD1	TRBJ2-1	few	CASNTDPGQYNEQFF	TGCGCCAGCAACACAGACCCGGGACAGTACAATGAGCAGTTCTTC
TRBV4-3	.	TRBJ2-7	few	CASSQDQGPLGEQYF	TGCGCCAGCAGCCAAGATCAGGGTCCTCTGGGCGAGCAGTACTTC
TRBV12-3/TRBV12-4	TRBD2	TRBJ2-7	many	CASRLGLAGDEQYF	TGTGCCAGCAGACTAGGACTAGCGGGAGACGAGCAGTACTTC
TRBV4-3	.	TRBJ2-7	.	CASSQDPHRSSYEQYF	TGCGCCAGCAGCCAAGATCCACACCGGAGCTCCTACGAGCAGTACTTC
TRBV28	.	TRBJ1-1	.	CASSLGGAIMNTEAFF	TGTGCCAGCAGTTTGGGGGGGGCGATCATGAACACTGAAGCTTTCTTT
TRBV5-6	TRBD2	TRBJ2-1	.	CASRHGTSGRPSSYNEQFF	TGTGCCAGCAGGCATGGGACTAGCGGGAGGCCAAGCTCCTACAATGAGCAGTTCTTC
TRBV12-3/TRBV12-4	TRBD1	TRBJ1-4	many	CASSSPGTANEKLFF	TGTGCCAGCAGTTCCCCCGGGACAGCGAATGAAAAACTGTTTTTT
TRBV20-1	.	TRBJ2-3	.	CSARDLLRDATDTQYF	TGCAGTGCTAGAGACCTCCTCCGGGACGCCACAGATACGCAGTATTTT
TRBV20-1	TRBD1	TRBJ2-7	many	CSASGGQASSYEQYF	TGCAGTGCTAGTGGGGGACAGGCGTCCTCCTACGAGCAGTACTTC
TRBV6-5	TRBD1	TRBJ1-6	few	CASSYEGTGSPLHF	TGTGCCAGCAGTTACGAGGGGACAGGTTCACCCCTCCACTTT
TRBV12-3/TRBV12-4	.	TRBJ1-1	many	CASISNGGLEAFF	TGTGCCAGCATCTCAAACGGGGGGCTTGAAGCTTTCTTT
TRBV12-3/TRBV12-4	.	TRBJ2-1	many	CASSFFAGSYNEQFF	TGTGCCAGCAGTTTTTTCGCGGGCTCCTACAATGAGCAGTTCTTC
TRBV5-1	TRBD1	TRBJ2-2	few	CASSPAGTGSTGELFF	TGCGCCAGCAGCCCGGCGGGGACAGGGTCTACCGGGGAGCTGTTTTTT
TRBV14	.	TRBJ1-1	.	CASSQDLGAKAFF	TGTGCCAGCAGCCAAGATCTTGGGGCGAAAGCTTTCTTT
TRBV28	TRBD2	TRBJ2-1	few	CASSFTSGSSYNEQFF	TGTGCCAGCAGCTTTACTAGCGGGAGCTCCTACAATGAGCAGTTCTTC
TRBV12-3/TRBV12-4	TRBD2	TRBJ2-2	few	CASSQTSGSYTGELFF	TGTGCCAGCAGTCAGACTAGCGGGAGTTACACCGGGGAGCTGTTTTTT
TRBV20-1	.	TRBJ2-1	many	CSASRGAAYNEQFF	TGCAGTGCTAGTCGTGGAGCGGCCTACAATGAGCAGTTCTTC
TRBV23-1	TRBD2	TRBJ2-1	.	CASSPPNPGLAGGPRSYNEQFF	TGCGCCAGCAGTCCCCCAAACCCGGGACTAGCGGGAGGGCCGAGGTCCTACAATGAGCAGTTCTTC